This T cell receptor (beta chain) emerged from a study of shared clonotypes between healthy human individuals. Study overall: Aged 18 to 49, the donors were a couple of women and a few men.

The V end lost 3 bases, the J end lost 1 base, and 10 bases lay between the germline ends. The CDR3 loop spans 15 amino acids. Germline loops: CDR1 KGHSH, CDR2 LQKENI. Method: immunoSEQ multiplex PCR; TCRdb's copy keeps in-frame clones and lacks some. Seen here are 450,000 to 550,000 clones, approximately 85% observed once, and the top ten hold under 15%. Each unsorted sample relied on 70 million to 90 million PBMCs as its source of genomic DNA. General observations from the study: Limitation of the genetic and exposure-history diversity represented came from the few donors.

In the case of this clone: The antigen remains unidentified.

The sequence derives from a middle-aged woman in good health. Some clones in this sample may be carry-over from other donors' samples. Input material: PBMCs. The chain recombines TRBV18 with TRBJ1-3; D is unclear. CDR3 DNA: TGTGCCAGCTCACCGAGTTACACATCTGGAAACACCATATATTTT. It specifies CASSPSYTSGNTIYF. The entire variable domain, with the rest obtained from reference TRBV18 and TRBJ1-3, is as follows: NAGVMQNPRHLVRRRGQEARLRCSPMKGHSHVYWYRQLPEEGLKFMVYLQKENIIDESGMPKERFSAEFPKEGPSILRIQQVVRGDSAAYFCASSPSYTSGNTIYFGEGSWLTVV.